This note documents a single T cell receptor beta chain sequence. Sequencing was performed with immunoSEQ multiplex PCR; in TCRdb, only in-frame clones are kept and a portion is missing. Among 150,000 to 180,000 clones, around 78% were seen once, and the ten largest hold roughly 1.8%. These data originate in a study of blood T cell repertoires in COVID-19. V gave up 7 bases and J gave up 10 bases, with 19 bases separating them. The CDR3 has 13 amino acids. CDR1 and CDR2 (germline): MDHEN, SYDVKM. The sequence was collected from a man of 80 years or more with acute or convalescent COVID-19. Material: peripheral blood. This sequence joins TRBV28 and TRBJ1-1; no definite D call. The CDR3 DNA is TGTGCCAGCACCCCTGACGGAATCCGAGGAGCTTTCTTT. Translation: CASTPDGIRGAFF.